The 4 T cell receptor beta chains presented below share a single source sample, sequenced in a study of Graves' ophthalmopathy and Graves' hyperthyroidism. Scientists amplified the TCR beta CDR3 regions from RNA transcripts. HTBI-primed RT-PCR formed the first round, and a multiplex PCR formed the second. TCRdb re-called the multiplex PCR reads through MiXCR, storing one row per CDR3 protein. The data show about 370,000 distinct CDR3 sequences, 17% seen once. Sequencing input: peripheral blood. These receptors all stem from an adult woman with stable Graves' hyperthyroidism.

J is TRBJ2-7 and V is TRBV7-2, with TRBD2 matching over 8 bases. V shed 5 bases, J shed 3 bases, and the junction held 6 bases outside the gene matches. The CDR3 is made up of 14 amino acids. Germline lookup yields CDR1 SGHTA and CDR2 FQGNSA. CDR3 residues: CASSPEGLGYEQYF. In DNA form, the CDR3 reads TGTGCCAGCAGCCCAGAGGGACTAGGCTACGAGCAGTACTTC.

This clonotype was counted at least ten times. This sequence joins TRBV11-3 and TRBJ1-2, with 10 bases that match TRBD1. Germline trimming cut 4 bases from V and 2 bases from J; bases unmatched to any gene: 10. The germline gives CDR1 SGHNT, CDR2 YENEEA. This CDR3 spans 17 amino acids. The CDR3 DNA sequence: TGTGCCAGCAGCTCAGGGGGACAGGGGCCCGCAAACTATGGCTACACCTTC. It translates to CASSSGGQGPANYGYTF.

At least ten counts were recorded for this clonotype. The chain has TRBV12-3 or TRBV12-4 and TRBJ1-2; 9 nucleotides line up with TRBD1. Trimming took 6 bases from V and 2 from J; bases not matched to a gene: 7. This CDR3 region has 15 residues. CDR3 DNA sequence: TGTGCCAGCAGCTCCAACAGGGGGCCCAACTATGGCTACACCTTC. Encoded protein: CASSSNRGPNYGYTF.

This clonotype was observed many times. The chain is built from TRBV18 and TRBJ2-2, with 9 bases aligning to TRBD1. Trimming removed 3 bases from V and 5 bases from J; junction bases left unmatched: 4. Germline values: CDR1 KGHSH, CDR2 LQKENI. The CDR3 runs 15 residues. CDR3 region: CASSPRTGETGELFF. The CDR3 nucleotides read TGTGCCAGCTCACCTCGGACAGGGGAGACCGGGGAGCTGTTTTTT.